The source of this T cell receptor (beta chain) is a study of blood T cell repertoires in COVID-19. Study-wide context: Acute-phase and convalescent COVID-19 samples originated in the United States, Italy and Spain.

Clones were read by immunoSEQ multiplex PCR, and TCRdb kept only the in-frame ones, dropping some. The table shows 200,000 to 250,000 clones, with 87% occurring only once. The CDR3 runs to 15 residues. Germline V gene lookup returns CDR1 LGHDT and CDR2 YNNKEL (reference sequence). V trimming: 2 bases; J trimming: 7 bases; junction bases outside the gene matches: 4. This clone was counted between two and nine times. Categorization into cohorts depended on clinical history that participants reported. Sequencing was done on a sample of PBMCs or T cells enriched from blood (not recorded which). The source is a man aged 25 to 40 who had recovered from COVID-19. The V and J genes are TRBV3-1 (or the pseudogene TRBV3-2) and TRBJ2-7; 14 bases map to TRBD2. This CDR3 is CASSQTGTSGGEQYF. CDR3 nucleotide sequence: TGTGCCAGCAGCCAAACCGGGACTAGCGGGGGAGAGCAGTACTTC.